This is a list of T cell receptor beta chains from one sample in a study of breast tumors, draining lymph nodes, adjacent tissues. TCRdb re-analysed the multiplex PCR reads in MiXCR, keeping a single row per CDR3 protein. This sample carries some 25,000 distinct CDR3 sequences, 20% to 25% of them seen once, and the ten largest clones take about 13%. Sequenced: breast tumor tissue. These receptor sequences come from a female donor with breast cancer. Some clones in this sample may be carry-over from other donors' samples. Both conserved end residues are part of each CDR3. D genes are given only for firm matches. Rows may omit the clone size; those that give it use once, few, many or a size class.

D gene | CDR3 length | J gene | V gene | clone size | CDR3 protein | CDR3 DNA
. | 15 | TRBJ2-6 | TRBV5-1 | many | CASSREISGANVLTF | TGCGCCAGCAGCCGGGAGATCTCTGGGGCCAACGTCCTGACTTTC
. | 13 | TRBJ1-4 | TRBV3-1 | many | CASSQSAAEKLFF | TGTGCCAGCAGCCAATCTGCAGCGGAAAAACTGTTTTTT
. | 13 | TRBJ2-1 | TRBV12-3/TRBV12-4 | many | CASSFGRINEQFF | TGTGCCAGCAGTTTCGGGAGAATCAATGAGCAGTTCTTC
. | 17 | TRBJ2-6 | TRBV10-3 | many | CAISERAGTSGANVLTF | TGTGCCATCAGTGAGCGGGCAGGAACCTCTGGGGCCAACGTCCTGACTTTC
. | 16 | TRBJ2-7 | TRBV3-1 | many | CASSQFTGWGFYEQYF | TGTGCCAGCAGCCAATTTACGGGCTGGGGCTTTTACGAGCAGTACTTC
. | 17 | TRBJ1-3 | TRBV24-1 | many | CATSDHSRSRPGNTIYF | TGTGCCACCAGTGACCACAGCCGAAGCCGACCTGGAAACACCATATATTTT
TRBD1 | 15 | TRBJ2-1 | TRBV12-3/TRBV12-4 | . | CASSSSGQGYNEQFF | TGTGCCAGCAGTTCCTCGGGACAGGGCTACAATGAGCAGTTCTTC
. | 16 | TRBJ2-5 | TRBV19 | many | CASSPRGGATPETQYF | TGTGCCAGTAGTCCCAGGGGGGGGGCCACCCCAGAGACCCAGTACTTC
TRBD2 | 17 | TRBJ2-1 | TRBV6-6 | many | CASGASGRAKSYNEQFF | TGTGCCAGCGGGGCTAGCGGGAGGGCAAAGTCCTACAATGAGCAGTTCTTC
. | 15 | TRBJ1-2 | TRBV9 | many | CASSVGQGNNYGYTF | TGTGCCAGCAGCGTAGGTCAGGGGAACAACTATGGCTACACCTTC
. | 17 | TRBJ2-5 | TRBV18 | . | CASSPPGQQTGEETQYF | TGTGCCAGCTCACCACCGGGTCAGCAGACGGGGGAGGAGACCCAGTACTTC
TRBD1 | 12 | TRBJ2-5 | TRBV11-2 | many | CASSRDRETQYF | TGTGCCAGCTCCCGGGACAGGGAGACCCAGTACTTC
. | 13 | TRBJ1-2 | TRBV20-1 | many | CSAPTEGSYGYTF | TGCAGTGCCCCGACGGAGGGGTCCTATGGCTACACCTTC
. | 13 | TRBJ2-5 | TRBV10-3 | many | CAISPGLRETQYF | TGTGCCATCAGCCCGGGACTGCGAGAGACCCAGTACTTC
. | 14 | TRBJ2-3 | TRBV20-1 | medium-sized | CSASRRDGTDTQYF | TGCAGTGCTAGTCGCAGGGATGGCACAGATACGCAGTATTTT
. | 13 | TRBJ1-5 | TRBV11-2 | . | CASSEERGQPQHF | TGTGCCAGCAGCGAGGAAAGGGGGCAGCCCCAGCATTTT
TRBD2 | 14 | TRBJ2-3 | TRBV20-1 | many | CSATPGGRGNTQYF | TGCAGTGCTACCCCGGGCGGGAGGGGTAATACGCAGTATTTT
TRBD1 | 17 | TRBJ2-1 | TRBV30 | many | CAWSPDRVGVSYNEQFF | TGTGCCTGGAGTCCGGACAGGGTCGGCGTTTCCTACAATGAGCAGTTCTTC
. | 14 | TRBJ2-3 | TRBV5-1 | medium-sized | CASSPVRNTDTQYF | TGCGCCAGCAGCCCCGTGAGAAACACAGATACGCAGTATTTT
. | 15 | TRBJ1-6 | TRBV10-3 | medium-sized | CAISAGAKSNSPLHF | TGTGCCATCAGTGCGGGGGCGAAAAGTAATTCACCCCTCCACTTT
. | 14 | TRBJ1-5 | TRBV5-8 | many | CASSWRDGNQPQHF | TGTGCCAGCAGCTGGAGGGACGGCAATCAGCCCCAGCATTTT
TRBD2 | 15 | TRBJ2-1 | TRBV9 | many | CASSLDAGGNNEQFF | TGTGCCAGCAGCCTAGATGCGGGAGGGAACAATGAGCAGTTCTTC
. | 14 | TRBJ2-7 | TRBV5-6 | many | CASRTGRHPYEQYF | TGTGCCAGCAGAACCGGCCGTCATCCCTACGAGCAGTACTTC